The rows below give T cell receptor beta chains drawn from one sample of a study of a mutant IDH1 vaccine in newly diagnosed glioma. Sequencing used immunoSEQ multiplex PCR; TCRdb keeps in-frame clones, though not all of them. The sample gives about 36,000 clones, about 80% of which show up once; about 14% is in the top ten. Their recognized antigens are unknown. Specimen: peripheral blood mononuclear cells (PBMCs), collected from a glioma patient whose treatment included an IDH1 peptide vaccine. These receptors were obtained from a woman in her 30s with glioma. Some clones in this sample may be carry-over from other donors' samples. CDR3s include the opening cysteine and the closing phenylalanine or tryptophan. A D gene is named only where the DNA matches it firmly. Size tells how often a clone was seen (once, few, many) or the class of an expanded clone, and some rows leave it out.

NA,TRBJ2-7,NA,12,TRBV2,CASSELGHEQYF,TGTGCCAGCAGTGAATTAGGCCACGAGCAGTACTTC
NA,TRBJ1-1,TRBD1,16,TRBV7-9,CASDGGTGQSDTEAFF,TGTGCCAGCGACGGTGGGACGGGACAGTCTGACACTGAAGCTTTCTTT
once,TRBJ2-1,TRBD2,17,TRBV4-1,CASRGLAGPSSYNEQFF,TGCGCCAGCAGAGGGCTAGCGGGGCCAAGCTCCTACAATGAGCAGTTCTTC
NA,TRBJ2-2,TRBD2,14,TRBV5-4,CASRSLASTGELFF,TGTGCCAGCAGGTCACTAGCGAGCACCGGGGAGCTGTTTTTT
few,TRBJ1-1,TRBD1,14,TRBV11-2,CASSPDRDDTEAFF,TGTGCCAGCAGCCCCGACAGGGATGACACTGAAGCTTTCTTT
NA,TRBJ2-3,TRBD2,16,TRBV30,CAWTGGLAGVADTQYF,TGTGCCTGGACTGGGGGACTAGCGGGAGTAGCGGATACGCAGTATTTT
NA,TRBJ2-7,NA,13,TRBV27,CASSLRTSYEQYF,TGTGCCAGCAGTTTACGGACATCCTACGAGCAGTACTTC
NA,TRBJ2-3,NA,16,TRBV2,CASSESAGYSTDTQYF,TGTGCCAGCAGTGAATCGGCAGGGTATAGCACAGATACGCAGTATTTT
NA,TRBJ1-1,TRBD1,14,TRBV6-5,CASSSLGQAKGAFF,TGTGCCAGCAGTTCCCTGGGACAGGCTAAGGGAGCTTTCTTT
NA,TRBJ2-5,NA,15,TRBV5-6,CASSSGPGGQETQYF,TGTGCCAGCAGCTCAGGGCCCGGGGGCCAAGAGACCCAGTACTTC
few,TRBJ1-5,NA,15,TRBV2,CASSLGTDSNQPQHF,TGTGCCAGCAGTCTTGGGACCGATAGCAATCAGCCCCAGCATTTT
once,TRBJ2-7,NA,13,TRBV6-5,CASSYGGHYEQYF,TGTGCCAGCAGTTACGGGGGGCACTACGAGCAGTACTTC
NA,TRBJ2-1,TRBD2,15,TRBV10-3,CAISEGSGWGNEQFF,TGTGCCATCAGTGAGGGTAGCGGGTGGGGCAATGAGCAGTTCTTC
NA,TRBJ1-2,NA,18,TRBV6-1,CASSGMQTGGIANYGYTF,TGTGCCAGCAGTGGTATGCAGACAGGAGGAATAGCTAACTATGGCTACACCTTC
NA,TRBJ1-1,NA,14,TRBV19,CASSRQGMNTEAFF,TGTGCCAGTAGCCGCCAGGGTATGAACACTGAAGCTTTCTTT
NA,TRBJ2-7,TRBD2,16,TRBV11-2,CASSLVPAGVSYEQYF,TGTGCCAGCAGCTTAGTGCCAGCGGGAGTTTCCTACGAGCAGTACTTC
few,TRBJ1-1,NA,13,TRBV10-2,CASSETARSEAFF,TGCGCCAGCAGTGAGACAGCCAGGTCGGAAGCTTTCTTT
NA,TRBJ2-3,TRBD2,16,TRBV27,CASSLLLGLGYDTQYF,TGTGCCAGCAGTCTACTCCTGGGACTAGGGTACGATACGCAGTATTTT